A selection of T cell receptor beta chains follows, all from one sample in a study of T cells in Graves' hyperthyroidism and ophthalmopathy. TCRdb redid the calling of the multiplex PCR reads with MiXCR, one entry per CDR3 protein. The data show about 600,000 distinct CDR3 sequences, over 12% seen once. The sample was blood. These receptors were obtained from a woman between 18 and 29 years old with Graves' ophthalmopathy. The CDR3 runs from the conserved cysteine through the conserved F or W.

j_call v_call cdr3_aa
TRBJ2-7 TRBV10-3 CAIGGPGTSGIGYEQYF
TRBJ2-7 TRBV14 CASSPVAGLNYEQYF
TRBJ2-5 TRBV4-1 CASSLTKGETQYF
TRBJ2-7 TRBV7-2 CASSLAGKTYEQYF
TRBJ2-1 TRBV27 CASSAIRNEQFF
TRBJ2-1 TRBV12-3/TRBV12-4 CASTTGANYNEQFF
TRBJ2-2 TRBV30 CAWRTGGGTGELFF
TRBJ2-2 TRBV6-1 CASRAGQLNTGELFF
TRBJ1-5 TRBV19 CASSIRLEGLPYSNQPQHF
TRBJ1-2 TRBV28 CASTPGGQNYGYTF
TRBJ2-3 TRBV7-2 CASSRRAGGGDTQYF
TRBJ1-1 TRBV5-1 CASSLVDLGDTEAFF
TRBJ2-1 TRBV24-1 CATSDQIAVGEQFF
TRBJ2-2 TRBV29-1 CSANSPNTGELFF
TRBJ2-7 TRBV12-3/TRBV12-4 CASSYDSHSYEQYF
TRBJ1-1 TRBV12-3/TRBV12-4 CACRRQGSAEAFF
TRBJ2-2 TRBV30 CAWSGLAALAMTGELFF
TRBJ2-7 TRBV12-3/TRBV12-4 CASSLPNREIYEQYF
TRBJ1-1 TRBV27 CASSLIMGPEAFF
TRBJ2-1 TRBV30 CAWSNPGLASNEQFF
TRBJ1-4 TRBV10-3 CAISARDDEKLFF
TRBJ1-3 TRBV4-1 CASSQGSQAGQGNTIYF
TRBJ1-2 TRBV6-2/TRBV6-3 CASSHRQSRYTF
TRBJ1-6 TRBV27 CASSLDQGARSPLHF
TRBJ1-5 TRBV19 CASSIPVAAEDQPQHF
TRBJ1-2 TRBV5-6 CASSLGMDHYGYTF
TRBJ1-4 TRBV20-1 CSAPDRVMATNEKLFF
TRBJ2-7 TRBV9 CASSLSQWASYEQYF
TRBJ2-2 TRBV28 CASRSGARLGEWTGELFF
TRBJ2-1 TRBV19 CASSIWTNEQFF
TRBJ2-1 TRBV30 CATIKRTSFSYNEQFF
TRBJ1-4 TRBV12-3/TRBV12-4 CASSIRRPGNEKLFF
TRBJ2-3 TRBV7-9 CASSYRGTRYF
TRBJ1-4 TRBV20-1 CSARDWEGPPNLFF
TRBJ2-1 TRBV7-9 CASSRRGSGYNEQFF
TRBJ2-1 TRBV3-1 CASSEGTGGYNEQFF
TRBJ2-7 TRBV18 CASSPTGLNYEQYF
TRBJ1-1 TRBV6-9 CASSFGTGIFSNTEAFF
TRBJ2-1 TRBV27 CASSLALRTFYNEQFF
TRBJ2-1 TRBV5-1 CASSLGHGRNEQFF
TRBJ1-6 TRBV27 CASKWDFDNSPLHF